This TCR beta chain was retrieved from a study of CD8+ T cells in alopecia areata (dated 2018 in TCRdb). In terms of the full investigation: Treated patients were enrolled in an open-label pilot trial of oral tofacitinib, 5 to 10 mg twice daily, for moderate-to-severe alopecia areata. Tofacitinib was administered for 6 to 18 months, and 6 months of follow-up off drug were then conducted to assess delayed response and recurrence. In treated patients, disease severity was measured using the SALT score, which gives the percentage of scalp surface area affected. High-throughput TCRbeta sequencing was used to examine T cell clonal expansion in alopecia areata in both the C3H/HeJ mouse model and human patients. On the human side, TCRbeta sequencing was run on scalp tissue and on sorted CD4+ and CD8+ peripheral blood T cells from healthy controls and from alopecia areata patients with either patchy or totalis/universalis disease. Patients on tofacitinib were biopsied at baseline and after 4 and 24 weeks of treatment, and several of the patients also had a later scalp biopsy. Scalp clonality was compared across normal scalp (n=4), patchy alopecia areata scalp (n=8), and alopecia totalis/universalis scalp (n=8). RNA came from the PAXgene miRNA kit for fixed scalp, the miRNeasy kit for PBMCs, and the RNeasy kit for mouse skin. TCRbeta CDR3 regions were amplified by immunoSEQ multiplex PCR using 35 Vbeta forward and 13 Jbeta reverse primers. Summary of the overall study and its limitations: Compared with mice, TCR sequences shared between patients were less clear, possibly partly because of HLA diversity across the patient population. Compared with normal scalp, lesional scalp had higher clonality and more expanded CD8+ clones, particularly in alopecia totalis/universalis, a pattern that suggests antigenic drive. Tofacitinib significantly lowered scalp clonality and the number of expanded CD8+ clones among the top 100 scalp clones. Because the treated cohort was small and had just a single nonresponder, larger studies are needed to establish links between baseline CD8+ expansion and response. Resident alphabeta T cells in normal human skin are also sequenced, complicating scalp TCR repertoire analysis, unlike mouse skin dominated by gammadelta T cells. During tofacitinib treatment, many expanded lesional clones stuck around in both scalp and blood, and this persistence may partly explain why relapse happens after treatment is stopped.

Deletion took 6 bases off V and 1 base off J, with a span of 15 bases between the germline ends. The CDR3, cysteine through phenylalanine, is 15 amino acids long. Kept here is only the CDR3 DNA, which spans 45 bases and is read in frame from base 1. The germline V gene provides CDR1 MNHEY and CDR2 SVGAGI. Receptor amplification or capture employed the immunoSEQ multiplex PCR assay. RNA was extracted from all samples and reverse transcribed into cDNA as template for TCR sequencing. SuperScript III was used to make first-strand cDNA, primed with a 2:1 mix of oligo-dT and random hexamers. Amplification bias was assessed with a synthetic immune receptor repertoire, and residual bias was removed computationally. In the paper's pipeline: Raw reads were preprocessed to remove errors, and CDR3 was defined according to IMGT conventions as the region from the conserved cysteine to phenylalanine. To get clonality, Shannon entropy was normalized by log2 of the number of productive unique TCRs and the result was subtracted from 1. CD4 or CD8 identity of scalp clones was inferred by cross-referencing scalp TCRbeta sequences with sorted blood CD4 and CD8 repertoires. The table comes from immuneACCESS by way of TCRdb, which keeps in-frame sequences with V and J called. Part of the clones is missing from these tables; in studies checked, under half for an unresolved V gene and the rest for unknown reasons. V, J and clone size reflect that table, while D and trimming were determined from the DNA. For this sample the table gives over 150,000 clones, of which around 59% were detected only once. The ten largest make up 14% of the sample.

The time point label, as the study defines it: 20 to 30 weeks on oral tofacitinib. The sample's treatment or condition, from its label and the paper: oral pan-JAK inhibitor, 5-10 mg twice daily. Lesional scalp punch biopsies and peripheral blood were obtained from alopecia areata patients. PBMCs were isolated by density centrifugation and stained for CD3, CD4 and CD8, after which CD4+ and CD8+ T cells were sorted on a FACSAria. About this clone: Its antigen remains undetermined. No base quality information exists; no much larger clone differs at one position.

The sequencing here drew on CD4+ T cells sorted from blood, taken at week 24, from a patient treated with tofacitinib. Recombination connected TRBV6-5 to TRBJ1-1; the D gene is perhaps TRBD1, from 6 matching bases. This clonotype was sampled from a human donor with alopecia areata. The DNA sequence is as follows: TGTGCCAGCAGACACACAGGGTCGGGGAACACTGAAGCTTTCTTT. It specifies CASRHTGSGNTEAFF.